These T cell receptor beta chains were read from a single sample in a study of blood T cell repertoires in COVID-19. Method: immunoSEQ multiplex PCR; TCRdb's copy keeps in-frame clones and lacks some. The table shows 100,000 to 150,000 clones, with 81% occurring only once. The sequenced material came from peripheral blood. The receptors here all came from a woman between 50 and 59 years old with acute or convalescent COVID-19. The conserved cysteine and the conserved F or W are not part of the CDR3 here.

j_call: TRBJ2-7; v_call: TRBV15; cdr3_aa: ATRAGTYEQY
j_call: TRBJ2-7; v_call: TRBV15; cdr3_aa: ATSRDRGGYEQY
j_call: TRBJ1-2; v_call: TRBV12-3/TRBV12-4; cdr3_aa: ASSWTTDYGYT
j_call: TRBJ2-7; v_call: TRBV28; cdr3_aa: ASNSGGRTYEQY
j_call: TRBJ1-1; v_call: TRBV9; cdr3_aa: ASSVDSWTEAF
j_call: TRBJ2-2; v_call: TRBV3-1/TRBV3-2; cdr3_aa: ASSQAGQGNTGELF
j_call: TRBJ2-1; v_call: TRBV19; cdr3_aa: ASSPGANEQF
j_call: TRBJ2-3; v_call: TRBV9; cdr3_aa: ASSVQLTDTQY
j_call: TRBJ1-3; v_call: TRBV9; cdr3_aa: ASSVETGAPVGSGNTIY
j_call: TRBJ2-7; v_call: TRBV5-8; cdr3_aa: ASSFSGLAAPPH
j_call: TRBJ2-7; v_call: TRBV27; cdr3_aa: ASGPTDGYEQY
j_call: TRBJ1-6; v_call: TRBV28; cdr3_aa: ASRPTGGESPLH
j_call: TRBJ2-3; v_call: TRBV9; cdr3_aa: ASSVGLAGVEDTQY
j_call: TRBJ2-5; v_call: TRBV28; cdr3_aa: ASSLCGVAGGHFVETQY
j_call: TRBJ1-4; v_call: TRBV5-1; cdr3_aa: ASSYRVGEKLF
j_call: TRBJ2-1; v_call: TRBV7-8; cdr3_aa: ASRSTSGGAYEQF
j_call: TRBJ2-3; v_call: TRBV5-1; cdr3_aa: ASSSGQTTFSTDTQY
j_call: TRBJ2-7; v_call: TRBV7-2; cdr3_aa: ASCGSQDSYEQY
j_call: TRBJ1-6; v_call: TRBV7-9; cdr3_aa: ASTGSEYNSPLH
j_call: TRBJ2-1; v_call: TRBV7-2; cdr3_aa: ASSLNWDRSNEQF
j_call: TRBJ1-5; v_call: TRBV3-1/TRBV3-2; cdr3_aa: ASSQGGRGLGPQH
j_call: TRBJ1-3; v_call: TRBV7-2; cdr3_aa: ASSLYGVTNGNTIY
j_call: TRBJ1-1; v_call: TRBV19; cdr3_aa: ASSEFDSYTEAF
j_call: TRBJ2-1; v_call: TRBV7-3; cdr3_aa: ASSSGQYNEQF
j_call: TRBJ1-4; v_call: TRBV4-1; cdr3_aa: ASSQPDRGDEKLF
j_call: TRBJ2-7; v_call: TRBV11-2; cdr3_aa: ASSLDSISYEQY
j_call: TRBJ1-2; v_call: TRBV5-1; cdr3_aa: ASSLNGAGYT
j_call: TRBJ1-1; v_call: TRBV13; cdr3_aa: ASSVRGSKAF
j_call: TRBJ1-5; v_call: TRBV2; cdr3_aa: ASSEAVVNQPQH
j_call: TRBJ1-1; v_call: TRBV28; cdr3_aa: ASSPTGTVTEAF
j_call: TRBJ1-5; v_call: TRBV21-1; cdr3_aa: ASSKDRGTSNQPQH
j_call: TRBJ1-1; v_call: TRBV13; cdr3_aa: ASSFRTGDTEAF
j_call: TRBJ2-7; v_call: TRBV5-4; cdr3_aa: ASSRGSRTVSYEQY
j_call: TRBJ1-5; v_call: TRBV9; cdr3_aa: ASSLGDSSNQPQH
j_call: TRBJ1-2; v_call: TRBV7-9; cdr3_aa: ASSLGSGTNRGGYT
j_call: TRBJ1-1; v_call: TRBV7-2; cdr3_aa: ASSLAGVNTEAF
j_call: TRBJ2-7; v_call: TRBV5-6; cdr3_aa: ASSWDSGYEQY
j_call: TRBJ1-3; v_call: TRBV30; cdr3_aa: AWSINRGSGNTIY
j_call: TRBJ2-1; v_call: TRBV27; cdr3_aa: ASSRTGRGPYNEQF
j_call: TRBJ1-5; v_call: TRBV5-8; cdr3_aa: ASSIDRGSNQPQH
j_call: TRBJ2-3; v_call: TRBV5-1; cdr3_aa: ASSPTGIADTQY
j_call: TRBJ1-5; v_call: TRBV18; cdr3_aa: ASSPEQRGQPQH
j_call: TRBJ1-4; v_call: TRBV11-2; cdr3_aa: ASSLGPGHFNEKLF
j_call: TRBJ2-1; v_call: TRBV5-1; cdr3_aa: ASSSGTSVGNEQF
j_call: TRBJ1-5; v_call: TRBV19; cdr3_aa: ASSIEWGQVGGSNQPQH
j_call: TRBJ1-5; v_call: TRBV6-1; cdr3_aa: ASSETGTNNQPQH
j_call: TRBJ2-1; v_call: TRBV5-8; cdr3_aa: ASSLRTDNEQF
j_call: TRBJ2-2; v_call: TRBV6-5; cdr3_aa: ASSYPTEGNTGELF
j_call: TRBJ1-2; v_call: TRBV29-1; cdr3_aa: SAEYSNYGYT
j_call: TRBJ1-6; v_call: TRBV6-5; cdr3_aa: ASSLGGPPD
j_call: TRBJ2-1; v_call: TRBV2; cdr3_aa: ASSVQVNEQF
j_call: TRBJ2-7; v_call: TRBV13; cdr3_aa: ASSFGNSYEQY
j_call: TRBJ2-3; v_call: TRBV30; cdr3_aa: AWTSGSTDTQY
j_call: TRBJ1-1; v_call: TRBV6-6; cdr3_aa: ASSRGLAYEAF
j_call: TRBJ1-3; v_call: TRBV10-2; cdr3_aa: AAGTGTSGNTIY